What follows is one T cell receptor beta chain and its context. The target antigen is unknown. Drawing of blood for sampling happened at baseline, at cycle 4 day 1, and at cycle 7 day 1. This sample stems from a study of OX40 agonist ivuxolimab in advanced cancers. Study-level background: Males comprised 82.7% of the group, whose mean age was about 62 years (range about 20 to 79). Overall study results and limits: CD4+ and CD8+ T cells in blood underwent clonal expansion by week 6 at 0.1 to 3.0 mg/kg.

This CDR3 is 11 amino acids long. V dropped 5 bases and J dropped 7 bases, with 8 bases sitting between them. Germline CDR1 is MDHEN and CDR2 is SYDVKM. This table comes from immunoSEQ multiplex PCR, and its TCRdb copy is limited to in-frame clones, with some not included. The table shows some 85,000 clones, with roughly 84% occurring only once. The sample was CD4+ or CD8+ T cells sorted from blood, taken in a trial of the OX40 agonist ivuxolimab. The chain is built from TRBV28 and TRBJ2-5; D is unresolved. The clonotype originates from an adult with an advanced solid tumor such as melanoma, head and neck, liver or kidney cancer. This chain's CDR3 is CASSGFGTQYF. The CDR3 coding sequence is TGTGCCAGCAGTGGCTTTGGGACCCAGTACTTC.